This T cell receptor (beta chain) was recovered during a study of CD8 T cells in ankylosing spondylitis. Study-wide findings and caveats: The study identified a TCR beta motif of several highly homologous variants that appeared characteristic of ankylosing spondylitis blood. Significant enrichment of disease-linked clones was reported in matched ankylosing spondylitis synovial fluid.

Many counts were recorded for this clonotype. The antigen remains undetermined. Its ends do not fully match the called genes, so a read error is possible. Germline lookup yields CDR1 SNHLY and CDR2 FYNNEI. The length of the CDR3 is 12 residues. A single record per CDR3 protein comes from TCRdb applying MiXCR to the 5' RACE reads. The sample lists fewer than 250,000 distinct CDR3 sequences; roughly 10% were seen once. Sequencing was done on a sample of blood, either unsorted or a sorted T cell fraction (not recorded which). This rearrangement joins TRBV2 to TRBJ2-7; D is perhaps TRBD1 (5 bases). This TCR came from a male donor with ankylosing spondylitis or in good health (not recorded which). The CDR3 nucleotides are TGTGCCAGCAGTCGGGCAGGCCAGGGTTCGGACTTC. This codes for CASSRAGQGSDF.